A selection of T cell receptor beta chains follows, all from one sample in a study of T cell repertoires in aging, cancer and after chemotherapy. Each CDR3 protein is one row after TCRdb ran MiXCR on the multiplex PCR reads. The sample includes roughly 5,000 distinct CDR3 sequences, 20% to 25% of them seen just once. Sequenced material: blood. Receptors were obtained from a human donor in good health. The donor label of this sample is uncertain. CDR3s include the opening cysteine and the closing phenylalanine or tryptophan. A D gene is named only where the DNA matches it firmly. A row's size may be missing; if present it is once, few, many or a size class.

TRBV27	NA	medium-sized	TRBJ1-2	TGTGCCAGCAGTTTAACAACAGCGTCCTATGGCTACACCTTC	CASSLTTASYGYTF
TRBV10-3	NA	NA	TRBJ2-1	TGTGCCATCAGTGAGAACGGGGCGGGTGGTGATGAGCAGTTCTTC	CAISENGAGGDEQFF
TRBV11-3	NA	medium-sized	TRBJ2-7	TGTGCCAGCAGCTTAGAGACCGGGGCGCAGTACTTC	CASSLETGAQYF
TRBV7-2	NA	NA	TRBJ2-7	TGTGCCAGCAGCCCAGGACAAAGCTCCTACGAGCAGTACTTC	CASSPGQSSYEQYF
TRBV7-9	NA	many	TRBJ1-6	TGTGCCAGCAGCACAGGCTTATGGGGGAGGGAGTCAGGGGCCTATAATTCACCCCTCCACTTT	CASSTGLWGRESGAYNSPLHF
TRBV24-1	TRBD2	medium-sized	TRBJ2-1	TGTGCCACCAAGCTAGCGGGAGGGTATGAGCAGTTCTTC	CATKLAGGYEQFF
TRBV7-9	NA	NA	TRBJ2-7	TGTGCCAGCAGCTTCGGGGTTACCGAGCAGTACTTC	CASSFGVTEQYF
TRBV18	NA	medium-sized	TRBJ1-1	TGTGCCAGCTCACCACAGGGGAACACTGAAGCTTTCTTT	CASSPQGNTEAFF
TRBV19	NA	medium-sized	TRBJ1-4	TGTGCCAGTAGCCGAACAGCGATCGACACAACCAATGAAAAACTGTTTTTT	CASSRTAIDTTNEKLFF
TRBV19	NA	medium-sized	TRBJ2-2	TGTGCCAGTAAGCAGGGGGGGAGCACCGGGGAGCTGTTTTTT	CASKQGGSTGELFF
TRBV6-6	NA	medium-sized	TRBJ2-1	TGTGCCAGCAGTTATGAGGCGGGGCACTCCTACAATGAGCAGTTCTTC	CASSYEAGHSYNEQFF
TRBV7-2	NA	NA	TRBJ2-3	TGTGCCAGCAGCTTCAGGAGCCCCGGAGCGCAGTATTTT	CASSFRSPGAQYF
TRBV30	TRBD1	medium-sized	TRBJ1-1	TGTGCCTGGAGTGTCACCAGGGGGACTGAAGCTTTCTTT	CAWSVTRGTEAFF
TRBV5-1	TRBD1	medium-sized	TRBJ2-3	TGCGCCAGCAGCTATGGGACAGCCCTGACAGATACGCAGTATTTT	CASSYGTALTDTQYF
TRBV6-2/TRBV6-3	NA	medium-sized	TRBJ2-7	TGTGCCAGCAGTTACTCGACAAACTCCTACGAGCAGTACTTC	CASSYSTNSYEQYF
TRBV6-1	TRBD1	medium-sized	TRBJ2-7	TGTGCCAGCGGACAGGGCTACGAGCAGTACTTC	CASGQGYEQYF
TRBV5-1	NA	medium-sized	TRBJ1-1	TGCGCCAGCAGCTTGGAAGGGCGGATGAACACTGAAGCTTTCTTT	CASSLEGRMNTEAFF
TRBV5-1	NA	many	TRBJ1-2	TGCGCCAGCAGCCAGGGCAACTATGGCTACACCTTC	CASSQGNYGYTF
TRBV7-2	NA	NA	TRBJ2-2	TGTGCCAGCAGCTTAAGAGGGGCCGCGAACACCGGGGAGCTGTTTTTT	CASSLRGAANTGELFF
TRBV12-3/TRBV12-4	NA	medium-sized	TRBJ2-2	TGTGCCAGCAGTTTAAATCTGCAGAGGGTGACCGGGGAGCTGTTTTTT	CASSLNLQRVTGELFF
TRBV5-5	NA	medium-sized	TRBJ2-7	TGTGCCAGCAGCTGGTACAGCTCCTACGAGCAGTACTTC	CASSWYSSYEQYF
TRBV11-3	NA	medium-sized	TRBJ2-7	TGTGCCAGCAGCTTGGCGCAGGCCCCCTACGAGCAGTACTTC	CASSLAQAPYEQYF